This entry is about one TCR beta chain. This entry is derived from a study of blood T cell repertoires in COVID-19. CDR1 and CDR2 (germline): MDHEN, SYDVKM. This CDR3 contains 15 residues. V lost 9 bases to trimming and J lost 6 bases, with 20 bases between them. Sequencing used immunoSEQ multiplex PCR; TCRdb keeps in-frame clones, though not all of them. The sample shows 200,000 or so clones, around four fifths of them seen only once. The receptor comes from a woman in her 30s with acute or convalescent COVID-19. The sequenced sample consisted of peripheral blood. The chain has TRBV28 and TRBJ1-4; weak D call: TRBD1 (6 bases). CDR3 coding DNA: TGTGCCAGTTGCCCTCCTGGACAGAATTATGAAAAACTGTTTTTT. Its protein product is CASCPPGQNYEKLFF.